The rows below give T cell receptor beta chains drawn from one sample of a study of stem cell transplantation in POMP-related autoinflammatory disease. Assay used: immunoSEQ multiplex PCR; TCRdb lists only in-frame clones, some missing. This sample yields approximately 65,000 clones, of which roughly 93% are seen a single time; around 0.72% belongs to the top ten. The material sequenced was CD4+ T cells from PBMCs, taken after stem cell transplantation. The receptors shown here come from a human patient with POMP-related autoinflammation and immune dysregulation (PRAID). Some T cells may be graft donor cells. Each CDR3 is given with its conserved first and last residue. The D gene is left open where the match is weak. Clone size is stated in some rows and not others, as once, few, many or a class when expanded.

D gene,J gene,V gene,clone size,CDR3 protein,CDR3 DNA
-,TRBJ1-6,TRBV5-4,-,CASSQWGWGIDSPLHF,TGTGCCAGCAGCCAATGGGGATGGGGTATTGATTCACCCCTCCACTTT
-,TRBJ2-1,TRBV10-3,few,CAISEKTETIYNEQFF,TGTGCCATCAGTGAGAAGACAGAGACCATTTACAATGAGCAGTTCTTC
-,TRBJ1-5,TRBV19,-,CASTPLRGIGNQPQHF,TGTGCCAGTACCCCGCTACGGGGAATAGGCAATCAGCCCCAGCATTTT
-,TRBJ2-2,TRBV3-1/TRBV3-2,-,CASSLLRLDGSTGELFF,TGTGCCAGCAGCCTTCTCCGACTAGACGGTTCCACCGGGGAGCTGTTTTTT
TRBD1,TRBJ2-1,TRBV29-1,-,CSVGHTGVNEQFF,TGCAGCGTTGGACATACAGGGGTAAATGAGCAGTTCTTC
-,TRBJ1-4,TRBV28,-,CASNQGEYEKLFF,TGTGCCAGCAATCAAGGGGAATATGAAAAACTGTTTTTT
-,TRBJ2-2,TRBV28,-,CASSLLDGSNPGELFF,TGTGCCAGCAGTTTATTAGACGGATCAAACCCCGGGGAGCTGTTTTTT
-,TRBJ2-3,TRBV24-1,-,CATSDLGAEGLDTQYF,TGTGCCACCAGTGATTTAGGGGCGGAGGGATTAGATACGCAGTATTTT
-,TRBJ2-1,TRBV19,-,CASSYRSSLFEQFF,TGTGCCAGTAGTTATCGGAGTTCGTTATTTGAGCAGTTCTTC
-,TRBJ1-6,TRBV6-6,-,CASSPVRGYNSPLHF,TGTGCCAGCAGCCCCGTCAGGGGCTATAATTCACCCCTCCACTTT
-,TRBJ1-1,TRBV14,-,CASSQGVRQNTEAFF,TGTGCCAGCAGCCAAGGAGTCCGCCAGAACACTGAAGCTTTCTTT
TRBD2,TRBJ2-7,TRBV7-2,-,CASSLPFQAGIIYEQYF,TGTGCCAGCAGCTTACCATTTCAAGCGGGAATTATTTACGAGCAGTACTTC
-,TRBJ2-3,TRBV7-2,-,CASSLGPRGSGTDTQYF,TGTGCCAGCAGCTTAGGGCCCCGGGGGTCGGGCACAGATACGCAGTATTTT
-,TRBJ2-3,TRBV29-1,-,CSVGPLFREGDTQYF,TGCAGCGTTGGGCCCCTTTTTAGGGAAGGCGATACGCAGTATTTT
-,TRBJ1-1,TRBV6-6,-,CASSPIQNTEAFF,TGTGCCAGCAGCCCAATCCAGAACACTGAAGCTTTCTTT
-,TRBJ1-2,TRBV13,-,CASSLLPGTRTGYGYTF,TGTGCCAGCAGTCTTCTCCCTGGAACCCGGACGGGGTATGGCTACACCTTC
-,TRBJ1-1,TRBV2,-,CASSDEEAFF,TGTGCCAGCAGTGACGAGGAAGCTTTCTTT
TRBD1,TRBJ2-2,TRBV4-1,once,CASRLIGGTGSNTGELFF,TGCGCCAGCAGACTAATTGGCGGGACAGGATCGAACACCGGGGAGCTGTTTTTT
TRBD1,TRBJ2-7,TRBV6-4,-,CASSGDRPQEQYF,TGTGCCAGCAGTGGGGACAGGCCCCAGGAGCAGTACTTC
TRBD2,TRBJ2-1,TRBV4-1,-,CASSQGLAGPRLGQFF,TGCGCCAGCAGCCAGGGACTAGCGGGGCCGAGATTGGGGCAGTTCTTC
-,TRBJ2-3,TRBV19,-,CASSVADTQYF,TGTGCCAGTAGCGTTGCAGATACGCAGTATTTT
TRBD1,TRBJ2-1,TRBV24-1,-,CATSDSGQGHEQFF,TGTGCCACCAGTGATTCCGGACAGGGGCATGAGCAGTTCTTC
-,TRBJ1-3,TRBV30,-,CAWSVTGRNTIYF,TGTGCCTGGAGTGTAACAGGGAGAAACACCATATATTTT
-,TRBJ2-7,TRBV27,-,CASARKGAGYEQYF,TGTGCCAGTGCCCGTAAGGGAGCTGGGTACGAGCAGTACTTC
TRBD2,TRBJ2-7,TRBV5-1,-,CASSPGTSGTYEQYF,TGCGCCAGCAGCCCCGGGACTAGCGGAACCTACGAGCAGTACTTC
-,TRBJ2-1,TRBV7-2,-,CASSRGYSYNEQFF,TGTGCCAGCAGCCGGGGATACTCCTACAATGAGCAGTTCTTC
-,TRBJ2-1,TRBV29-1,-,CSVEVMAYNEQFF,TGCAGCGTTGAAGTGATGGCGTACAATGAGCAGTTCTTC
-,TRBJ2-5,TRBV6-6,-,CASSPVVGLGETQYF,TGTGCCAGCAGTCCCGTTGTGGGCTTGGGAGAGACCCAGTACTTC
-,TRBJ1-5,TRBV7-2,few,CASSYGSNQPQHF,TGTGCCAGCAGCTACGGGAGCAATCAGCCCCAGCATTTT
-,TRBJ2-3,TRBV28,-,CASSPPTTDTQYF,TGTGCCAGCAGTCCCCCTACCACAGATACGCAGTATTTT
TRBD1,TRBJ2-5,TRBV2,-,CASRGQGFQETQYF,TGTGCCAGCAGGGGACAGGGGTTCCAAGAGACCCAGTACTTC
TRBD1,TRBJ2-2,TRBV24-1,-,CATRGTGGRGELFF,TGTGCCACCAGAGGGACAGGGGGTCGCGGGGAGCTGTTTTTT
-,TRBJ2-5,TRBV7-9,-,CASSRDGGPQETQYF,TGTGCCAGCAGCCGCGACGGGGGACCCCAAGAGACCCAGTACTTC
TRBD2,TRBJ2-3,TRBV28,-,CASSSPQREGTQYF,TGTGCCAGCAGTTCGCCCCAGCGGGAGGGGACGCAGTATTTT
TRBD1,TRBJ1-5,TRBV2,-,CASSDGQGSNQPQHF,TGTGCCAGCAGCGACGGACAGGGTAGCAATCAGCCCCAGCATTTT
-,TRBJ1-2,TRBV20-1,-,CSARVEYGYTF,TGCAGTGCTAGAGTTGAATATGGCTACACCTTC
-,TRBJ2-4,TRBV27,-,CASSTHLGKGRNIQYF,TGTGCCAGCAGCACCCACCTAGGGAAGGGAAGAAACATTCAGTACTTC
-,TRBJ2-7,TRBV10-3,-,CAISVQGIQDEQYF,TGTGCCATCAGTGTCCAGGGTATCCAGGACGAGCAGTACTTC
-,TRBJ1-1,TRBV6-1,once,CASSDRGRVNTEAFF,TGTGCCAGCAGTGATCGCGGCAGGGTGAACACTGAAGCTTTCTTT
TRBD2,TRBJ2-5,TRBV28,once,CASAPGGETQYF,TGTGCCAGCGCTCCGGGGGGGGAGACCCAGTACTTC
TRBD2,TRBJ2-1,TRBV24-1,-,CATRGIAGVLYNEQFF,TGTGCCACCAGGGGGATCGCGGGGGTCCTATACAATGAGCAGTTCTTC
TRBD2,TRBJ2-5,TRBV28,-,CASSLAGEPQETQYF,TGTGCCAGCAGTCTAGCGGGGGAACCTCAAGAGACCCAGTACTTC